The 7 T cell receptor beta chains given below trace back to one sample, sequenced in a study of T-cell reconstitution after alpha-beta-depleted transplantation in children. Molecular barcoding with unique molecular identifiers was used for the TCRbeta library. Using its own MiXCR run on the PCR reads, TCRdb lists one record per CDR3 protein. The sample records 700,000 to 950,000 distinct CDR3 sequences, about 16% being singletons. The source material was PBMCs, mostly from graft donor cells, sampled 360 days after TCRalphabeta/CD19-depleted stem cell transplant. The receptors here all came from a male patient under 18 who had a stem cell transplant for acute lymphoblastic leukemia, so the T cells may come from the graft donor.

This clonotype came up a few times. The chain couples TRBV20-1 to TRBJ2-1, with TRBD2 matching over 10 bases. This CDR3 comprises 14 residues. From germline, CDR1 is DFQATT and CDR2 SNEGSKA (reference sequence). V was pared by 5 bases and J by 4 bases, with 5 bases of the junction left unmatched. The CDR3: CSALAGGTYNEQFF. In DNA form, the CDR3 reads TGCAGTGCTTTAGCGGGAGGTACATACAATGAGCAGTTCTTC.

The chain uses TRBV27 and TRBJ2-4, with 13 bases fitting TRBD2. The CDR3 extends over 17 amino acids. CDR1 and CDR2 (germline): MNHEY, SMNVEV (reference sequence). V lost 4 bases and J lost 8; bases outside the gene matches: 11. The CDR3 sequence: CASSSLLLAGGRDIQYF. The CDR3 DNA reads as TGTGCCAGCAGTTCCCTTCTACTAGCGGGAGGGCGGGACATTCAGTACTTC.

This clonotype was counted ten times or more. The rearrangement joins TRBV3-1 to TRBJ2-7; 9 bases align to TRBD2. Looked up from germline, CDR1 is LGHDT and CDR2 is YNNKEL (reference sequence). CDR3 length equals 15 residues. The V and J ends lost 3 bases and 3 bases, in that order; junction bases with no gene match: 6. This CDR3 is CASSQLAGRIYEQYF. As DNA, the CDR3 is TGTGCCAGCAGCCAGCTAGCGGGAAGAATCTACGAGCAGTACTTC.

V usage is TRBV10-1 and J usage is TRBJ2-7; D is undetermined. Per germline, CDR1 WNHNN and CDR2 SYGVQD (reference sequence). Trimming pared 3 bases from V and 0 bases from J, leaving 6 bases between. The CDR3 is 13 residues long. The chain's CDR3 is CASSESFSYEQYF. CDR3 DNA sequence: TGCGCCAGCAGTGAAAGTTTCTCCTACGAGCAGTACTTC.

The CDR3 sequence: CASAAVGVSELAKNIQYF. The CDR3 DNA is TGCGCCAGCGCCGCGGTGGGCGTAAGTGAACTAGCCAAAAACATTCAGTACTTC. This sequence joins TRBV4-3 and TRBJ2-4, with D unclear. The CDR3 is made up of 18 amino acids. V shed 8 bases and J shed 0 bases, with 23 bases lying between them. Per the germline V gene, CDR1 is LGHNA and CDR2 is YSLEER.

This sequence joins TRBV24-1 and TRBJ2-5, with D possibly TRBD2 on 5 matching bases. The CDR3 spans 13 residues. V lost 1 base, J lost 5 bases, and 7 bases lay in between. Germline V gene data show CDR1 as KGHDR and CDR2 as SFDVKD. This chain's CDR3 is CATSDFSGETQYF. As DNA, the CDR3 is TGTGCCACCAGTGATTTTTCGGGGGAGACCCAGTACTTC.

This clonotype was counted many times. The V gene is TRBV12-3 or TRBV12-4, the J gene TRBJ1-5, with a weak D call TRBD1 (5 bases). With 6 bases removed from V and 7 bases from J, the gap between germline ends came to 13 bases. The CDR3 is 13 residues long. As DNA, the CDR3 is TGTGCCAGCAGCCTCAGGGAAATGCAGCCCCAGCATTTT. Amino acid sequence: CASSLREMQPQHF.